One sample yielded the 17 T cell receptor beta chains listed below, sequenced in a study of vaccination and CD4 T cells after COVID-19. The time point: late sampling 161 to 241 days after vaccination in a few convalescent patients. TCRdb analysed the PCR reads with MiXCR anew, one entry per CDR3 protein. The table lists approximately 30,000 distinct CDR3 sequences, under 65% of them singletons. The specimen comprised CD4+ T cells from blood, sampled about 7 months after SARS-CoV-2 vaccination. Receptors were obtained from a human donor who had recovered from COVID-19.

This chain links TRBV19 with TRBJ2-1; unclear D gene. Trimming took 3 bases from V and 5 from J, leaving 14 bases between them. CDR3 length: 15 amino acids. Germline CDR1 and CDR2: LNHDA and SQIVND (reference sequence). CDR3 sequence (DNA): TGTGCCAGTAGTATCGAGGCCGGAGTCCACAATGAGCAGTTCTTC. As protein: CASSIEAGVHNEQFF.

This clonotype was seen a few times. This chain joins TRBV27 and TRBJ2-1, with 9 positions matching TRBD2. Germline V gene sequence: CDR1 MNHEY, CDR2 SMNVEV (reference sequence). The CDR3 runs 15 residues. Trimming took 3 bases from V and 5 from J; bases not matched to a gene: 5. This chain's CDR3 is CASSFVTSGNNEQFF. The CDR3 nucleotides read TGTGCCAGCAGTTTTGTGACTAGCGGCAACAATGAGCAGTTCTTC.

The J gene is TRBJ2-3, the V gene TRBV19; no firm D call. This CDR3 comprises 16 residues. Between the trimmed V and J ends, which lost 6 bases and 0 bases, there was a span of 16 bases. Looked up from germline, CDR1 is LNHDA and CDR2 is SQIVND (reference sequence). The CDR3 reads CASRGRSRTSTDTQYF. Written as DNA, the CDR3 is TGTGCCAGTAGAGGGCGAAGCCGAACTAGCACAGATACGCAGTATTTT.

The J gene is TRBJ1-1, the V gene TRBV7-2, with a weak D call TRBD1 (5 bases). V was pared by 7 bases and J by 7 bases, with 19 bases between. Germline CDR1 and CDR2: SGHTA and FQGNSA. The CDR3 totals 14 residues. CDR3 DNA: TGTGCCAGCATAAACCGGGGGGGTTCAAGTGAAGCTTTCTTT. Encoded protein: CASINRGGSSEAFF.

V and J are TRBV4-1 and TRBJ1-1; 8 bases fit TRBD1. Germline loops: CDR1 MGHRA, CDR2 YSYEKL. Trimming cost V 4 bases and J 1 base; bases outside gene matches: 11. This CDR3 has 17 residues. CDR3 DNA: TGCGCCAGCAGCCGAATGCCAGGGGGCGTGGGGAACACTGAAGCTTTCTTT. Amino acid sequence: CASSRMPGGVGNTEAFF.

The chain is built from TRBV20-1 and TRBJ1-1; D gene unclear. Germline CDR1 and CDR2: DFQATT and SNEGSKA (reference sequence). V lost 3 bases and J 0 bases, leaving 8 bases between the germline ends. CDR3 size: 13 residues. The CDR3 loop is CSASVSMNTEAFF. The CDR3, as DNA: TGCAGTGCTAGTGTGAGTATGAACACTGAAGCTTTCTTT.

The chain uses TRBV6-5 and TRBJ2-5, with TRBD2 identical over 10 bases. CDR1 MNHEY and CDR2 SVGAGI come from the germline V gene. The J segment lost 4 bases and the V segment lost 0 bases, leaving 5 bases of the junction unmatched. The CDR3 runs 16 residues. The CDR3 is CASSYSGLAGVETQYF. CDR3 bases: TGTGCCAGCAGTTACTCTGGGCTAGCGGGAGTAGAGACCCAGTACTTC.

This clonotype was detected only a few times. The chain employs TRBV7-9 and TRBJ1-2; no definite D call. The CDR3 extends over 15 amino acids. Trimming took off 5 bases at V and 0 bases at J, with 13 bases between the two ends. Germline V lookup: CDR1 SEHNR, CDR2 FQNEAQ (reference sequence). This CDR3 is CASSPWEVPNYGYTF. In DNA, the CDR3 is TGTGCCAGCAGCCCCTGGGAGGTCCCTAACTATGGCTACACCTTC.

The V and J genes are TRBV19 and TRBJ1-1; 10 nucleotides match TRBD1. Losses at the gene ends were 1 base for V and 4 bases for J; bases not matched to a gene: 0. There are 14 residues in the CDR3. CDR1 LNHDA and CDR2 SQIVND come from the germline V gene (reference sequence). The CDR3 protein is CASSIGDRGTEAFF. The CDR3 bases are TGTGCCAGTAGTATAGGGGACAGGGGCACTGAAGCTTTCTTT.

This clonotype was seen only a few times. The chain recombines TRBV20-1 with TRBJ2-7; D remains ambiguous. In germline, CDR1 is DFQATT, CDR2 SNEGSKA (reference sequence). The CDR3 is made up of 13 amino acids. Trimming removed 3 bases from V and 3 bases from J, with 12 bases in between. CDR3 coding DNA: TGCAGTGCTAGTTCAGGAGCTTACTACGAGCAGTACTTC. Translated: CSASSGAYYEQYF.

This sequence joins TRBV19 and TRBJ2-1, with 15 bases identical to TRBD2. Germline V gives CDR1 LNHDA, CDR2 SQIVND (reference sequence). CDR3 length: 18 amino acids. The V and J ends lost 7 bases and 4 bases, in that order; junction bases with no gene match: 11. CDR3 coding DNA: TGTGCCAGTACCCCAGGACTAGCGGGAGGGAAACTATACAATGAGCAGTTCTTC. It translates to CASTPGLAGGKLYNEQFF.

This clonotype was detected a few times. The chain carries TRBV28 and TRBJ2-5; the D gene is possibly TRBD1 (6 bases). This CDR3 contains 14 residues. With 6 bases removed from V and 4 bases from J, the gap between germline ends came to 15 bases. Germline-derived CDR1 and CDR2 are MDHEN and SYDVKM. This chain's CDR3 is CASSPSGAPETQYF. DNA of the CDR3: TGTGCCAGCAGCCCTTCAGGGGCCCCAGAGACCCAGTACTTC.

This clonotype has just a few counts. This chain joins TRBV28 and TRBJ2-3, with D perhaps matching TRBD1 or TRBD2 (5 bases each). The CDR3 totals 15 residues. Deletions cut 5 bases from V and 2 bases from J, with 14 bases between. Germline CDR1 is MDHEN and CDR2 is SYDVKM. The CDR3 DNA sequence: TGTGCCAGCAGTGAGGGGCAAGCGGACACAGATACGCAGTATTTT. Translated, it gives CASSEGQADTDTQYF.

This chain's CDR3 is CASSRSRGGGPAFF. In DNA form, the CDR3 reads TGTGCCAGCAGCCGAAGCCGAGGGGGGGGCCCCGCTTTCTTT. The chain combines TRBV12-3 or TRBV12-4 with TRBJ1-1; TRBD1 is a possible D gene (6 bases). This CDR3 is 14 amino acids long. V lost 6 bases and J lost 11, with 22 bases in between.

The chain joins TRBV15 to TRBJ2-2, with D possibly being TRBD2 (5 bases). Between the trimmed V and J ends, which lost 3 bases and 5 bases, there was a span of 10 bases. Looked up from germline, CDR1 is LNHNV and CDR2 is YYDKDF (reference sequence). The CDR3 runs 14 residues. The DNA of the CDR3 is TGTGCCACCAGCAGGATGTCGGGGACCGGGGAGCTGTTTTTT. The encoded protein is CATSRMSGTGELFF.

The rearrangement links TRBV28 to TRBJ2-7, with D possibly being TRBD1 (5 bases). Between the trimmed V and J ends, which lost 2 bases and 0 bases, there was a span of 11 bases. Germline-derived CDR1 and CDR2 are MDHEN and SYDVKM. The CDR3 is 15 amino acids. The CDR3 nucleotides are TGTGCCAGCAGTTTACGGCGACAGCCCTCCTACGAGCAGTACTTC. Translated: CASSLRRQPSYEQYF.

In its sample, this clonotype was seen a few times. The chain employs TRBV6-1 and TRBJ1-5; TRBD1 might be the D (5 bases). Germline CDR1 is MNHNS and CDR2 is SASEGT. Trimming shortened V by 6 bases and J by 5 bases, and 11 bases separated the two germline ends. CDR3 size: 13 residues. DNA of the CDR3: TGTGCCAGCAGCGACAGCGGGCATCAGCCCCAGCATTTT. Its protein is CASSDSGHQPQHF.